The clone carrying this T cell receptor beta chain has a handful of counts. TCRdb reprocessed the RT-PCR reads via MiXCR and lists one record per CDR3 protein. Of just under 550,000 distinct CDR3 sequences in the sample, 20% to 25% were seen once. The CDR3 is 15 amino acids. V lost 4 bases and J lost 3; bases outside the gene matches: 5. Per germline, CDR1 MGHRA and CDR2 YSYEKL. The data derive from a study of response to subunit inactivated influenza vaccine. These same records also appear under a second study, on T cells expressing NK-cell markers. This second report adds: UMIs were included in TCR beta cDNA generated by 5'RACE template switching. Each of 6 or 7 donors carried dominant NKG2C+ clonotypes accounting for about 1.0-7.5% of CD8+ T cells. Specificity for HCMV among expanded NKG2C+ T cell clones was not established.

The source was CD4+ T cells sorted from PBMCs, collected 12 days after vaccination. The TCR comes from a man between 50 and 59 years old who received an inactivated influenza vaccine. This chain joins TRBV4-1 and TRBJ2-1; 8 bases fit TRBD1. The CDR3 coding sequence is TGCGCCAGCAGCCCACAGGGGGTACGCTACAATGAGCAGTTCTTC. Its translation: CASSPQGVRYNEQFF.